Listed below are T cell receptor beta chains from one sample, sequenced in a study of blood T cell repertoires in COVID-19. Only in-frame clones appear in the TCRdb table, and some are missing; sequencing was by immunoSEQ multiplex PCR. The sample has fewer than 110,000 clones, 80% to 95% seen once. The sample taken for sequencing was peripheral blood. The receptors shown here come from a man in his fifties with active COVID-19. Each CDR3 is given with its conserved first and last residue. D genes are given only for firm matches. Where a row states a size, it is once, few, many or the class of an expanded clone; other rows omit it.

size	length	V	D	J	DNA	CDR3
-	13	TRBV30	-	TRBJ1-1	TGTGCCTGGAGCTCAACGGGTAACACTGAAGCTTTCTTT	CAWSSTGNTEAFF
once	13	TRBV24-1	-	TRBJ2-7	TGTGCCACCAGTGATAGTCTAGATTACGAGCAGTACTTC	CATSDSLDYEQYF
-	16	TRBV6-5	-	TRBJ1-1	TGTGCCAGCAGTTCATGGTTCCCGGGACAGAACACTGAAGCTTTCTTT	CASSSWFPGQNTEAFF
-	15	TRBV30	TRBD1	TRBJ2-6	TGTGCCGCAAACAGGGGGCGCGCTGGGGCCAACGTCCTGACTTTC	CAANRGRAGANVLTF
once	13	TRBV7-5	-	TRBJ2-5	TGTGCCAGAACCTCGGGAGGGAAAGAGACCCAGTACTTC	CARTSGGKETQYF
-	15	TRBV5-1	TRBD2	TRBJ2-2	TGCGCCAGCAGCTTAGCGGGACCGAACACCGGGGAGCTGTTTTTT	CASSLAGPNTGELFF
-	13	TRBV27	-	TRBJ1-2	TGTGCCAGCAGACCCCGGGGGTACTATGGCTACACCTTC	CASRPRGYYGYTF
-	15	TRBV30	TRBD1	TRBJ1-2	TGTGCCTGGAGTGTACTGGGACAGGGCATGTCTGGCTACACCTTC	CAWSVLGQGMSGYTF
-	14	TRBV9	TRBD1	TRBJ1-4	TGTGCCAGCAGCGCGACAGGGGGCAATGAAAAACTGTTTTTT	CASSATGGNEKLFF
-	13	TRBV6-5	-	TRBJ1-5	TGTGCCACCGGACGGGGGAGTAATCAGCCCCAGCATTTT	CATGRGSNQPQHF
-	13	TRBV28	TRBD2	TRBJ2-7	TGTGCCAGCAAAATGGGGACTAGCTACGAGCAGTACTTC	CASKMGTSYEQYF
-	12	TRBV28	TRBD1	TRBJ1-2	TGTGCCAGCAGAAGGGACAGGAATGGCTACACCTTC	CASRRDRNGYTF
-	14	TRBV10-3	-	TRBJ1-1	TGTGCCATCAGTGAGCAACAGCTTAACACTGAAGCTTTCTTT	CAISEQQLNTEAFF
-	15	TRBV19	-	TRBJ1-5	TGTGCCAGTACCTCCGAGGGACACCTCAATCAGCCCCAGCATTTT	CASTSEGHLNQPQHF
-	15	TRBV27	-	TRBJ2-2	TGTGCCAGCAGTTTATCCACAGTCCAAACCGGGGAGCTGTTTTTT	CASSLSTVQTGELFF
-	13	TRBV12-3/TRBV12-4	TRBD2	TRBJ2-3	TGTGCCAGCATGCGCGGGAGGGCTGGTACGCAGTATTTT	CASMRGRAGTQYF
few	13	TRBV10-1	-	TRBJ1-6	TGCGCCAGCAGTGCGGGTGGTAATTCACCCCTCCACTTT	CASSAGGNSPLHF
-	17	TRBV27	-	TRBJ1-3	TGTGCCAGCAGTTTGGGAACAGGTCCTCTCTCTGGAAACACCATATATTTT	CASSLGTGPLSGNTIYF
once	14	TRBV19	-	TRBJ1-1	TGTGCCAGTAGTAATCAGGGGCTGAACACTGAAGCTTTCTTT	CASSNQGLNTEAFF
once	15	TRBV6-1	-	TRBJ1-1	TGTGCCAGCAGTGAGAGAGGTGAGGGTCGGACTGAAGCTTTCTTT	CASSERGEGRTEAFF